This passage covers 4 T cell receptor beta chains from one sample sequenced in a study of early T cells in non-severe SARS-CoV-2 infection (dated by TCRdb to about 2021). The library relied on 5' RACE. Instrument used: NextSeq 500. TCRdb applied fastp at Q25 and MiXCR to the public reads, then kept only in-frame beta chains. Records with the same CDR3 protein are collapsed into one entry carrying the most frequent genes and DNA. This sample has 35,000 to 55,000 distinct CDR3 sequences in its table, and around a quarter of those were observed once. 4.6% of the sample is in the top ten clones. The input for sequencing was whole blood, taken at baseline. The receptors were sampled from an adult who was a healthcare worker with PCR-confirmed SARS-CoV-2 infection or an uninfected control (not recorded which).

The chain couples TRBV25-1 to TRBJ1-2; D not certain. This CDR3 contains 13 residues. The V gene's germline CDR1 is MGHDK and CDR2 SYGVNS. V dropped 6 bases and J dropped 4 bases, with 12 bases sitting between them. CDR3 sequence: CASSLEGVYGYTF. In DNA form, the CDR3 reads TGTGCCAGCAGCCTGGAGGGCGTCTATGGCTACACCTTC.

There are a few counts of this clonotype. The rearrangement uses TRBV2 and TRBJ2-2, with TRBD1 matching over 9 bases. Trimming at V came to 4 bases and at J to 6 bases, leaving 6 bases not matched to a gene. The germline gives CDR1 SNHLY, CDR2 FYNNEI. The CDR3 consists of 15 residues. The CDR3 loop reads CASSVLQGAAGELFF. CDR3 coding DNA: TGTGCCAGCAGTGTCTTACAGGGGGCAGCCGGGGAGCTGTTTTTT.

The CDR3 nucleotides are TGTGCCAGCAGCCCGGACAGGGCCCAGCCCCAGCATTTT. Protein sequence: CASSPDRAQPQHF. The gene calls are TRBV7-9 and TRBJ1-5; 8 bases line up with TRBD1. V dropped 5 bases and J dropped 7; count of bases not matched to a gene: 4. The germline V gene has CDR1 SEHNR and CDR2 FQNEAQ (reference sequence). The CDR3 is 13 residues long.

In this sample, this clonotype turned up many times. J is TRBJ1-1 and V is TRBV12-3 or TRBV12-4, with TRBD1 as a possible D gene (5 bases). CDR3 length equals 15 residues. V lost 7 bases and J lost 0, with 15 bases in between. CDR3 nucleotide sequence: TGTGCCAGCAACCTCGGGGCCCCCCTGAACACTGAAGCTTTCTTT. It translates to CASNLGAPLNTEAFF.